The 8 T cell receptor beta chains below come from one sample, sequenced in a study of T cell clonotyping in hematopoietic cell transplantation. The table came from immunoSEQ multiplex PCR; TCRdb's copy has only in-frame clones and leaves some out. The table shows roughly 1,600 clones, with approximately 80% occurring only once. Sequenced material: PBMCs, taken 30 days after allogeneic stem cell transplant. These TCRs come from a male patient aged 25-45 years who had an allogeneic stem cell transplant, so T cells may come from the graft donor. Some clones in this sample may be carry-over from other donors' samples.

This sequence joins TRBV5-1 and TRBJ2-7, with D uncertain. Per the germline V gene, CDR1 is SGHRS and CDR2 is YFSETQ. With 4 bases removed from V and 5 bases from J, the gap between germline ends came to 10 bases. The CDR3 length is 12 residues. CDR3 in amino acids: CASSPDRNEQYF. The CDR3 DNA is TGCGCCAGCAGCCCGGACCGCAACGAGCAGTACTTC.

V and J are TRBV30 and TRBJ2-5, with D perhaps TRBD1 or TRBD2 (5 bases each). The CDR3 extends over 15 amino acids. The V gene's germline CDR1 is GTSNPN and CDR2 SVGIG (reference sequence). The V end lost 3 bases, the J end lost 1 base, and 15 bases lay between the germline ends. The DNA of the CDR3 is TGTGCCTGGAGCGAGGGGTTGGGCAGCCAAGAGACCCAGTACTTC. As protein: CAWSEGLGSQETQYF. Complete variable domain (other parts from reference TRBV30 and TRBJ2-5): SQTIHQWPATLVQPVGSPLSLECTVEGTSNPNLYWYRQAAGRGLQLLFYSVGIGQISSEVPQNLSASRPQDRQFILSSKKLLLSDSGFYLCAWSEGLGSQETQYFGPGTRLLVL.

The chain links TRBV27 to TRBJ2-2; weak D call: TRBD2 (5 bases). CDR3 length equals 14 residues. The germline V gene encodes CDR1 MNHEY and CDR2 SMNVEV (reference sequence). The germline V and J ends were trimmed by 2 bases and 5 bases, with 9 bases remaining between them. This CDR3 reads CASSLTGKTGELFF. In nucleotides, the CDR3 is TGTGCCAGCAGTTTAACGGGAAAGACCGGGGAGCTGTTTTTT.

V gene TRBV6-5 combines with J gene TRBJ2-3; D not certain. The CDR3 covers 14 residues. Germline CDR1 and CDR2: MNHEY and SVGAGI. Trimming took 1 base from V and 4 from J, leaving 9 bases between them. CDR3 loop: CASSYFDGADTQYF. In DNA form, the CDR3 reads TGTGCCAGCAGTTACTTCGATGGGGCAGATACGCAGTATTTT.

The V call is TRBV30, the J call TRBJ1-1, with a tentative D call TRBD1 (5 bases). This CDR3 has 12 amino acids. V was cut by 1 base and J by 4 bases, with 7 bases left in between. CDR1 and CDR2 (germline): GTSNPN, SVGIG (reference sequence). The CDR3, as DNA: TGTGCCTGGAGTGGAGGGACCACTGAAGCTTTCTTT. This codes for CAWSGGTTEAFF.

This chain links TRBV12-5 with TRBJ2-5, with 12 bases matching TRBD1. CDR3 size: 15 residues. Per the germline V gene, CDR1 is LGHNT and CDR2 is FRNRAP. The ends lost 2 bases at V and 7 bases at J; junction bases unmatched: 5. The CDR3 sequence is CASGLPGTGGVTQYF. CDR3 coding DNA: TGTGCTAGTGGTTTGCCCGGGACAGGGGGCGTGACCCAGTACTTC.

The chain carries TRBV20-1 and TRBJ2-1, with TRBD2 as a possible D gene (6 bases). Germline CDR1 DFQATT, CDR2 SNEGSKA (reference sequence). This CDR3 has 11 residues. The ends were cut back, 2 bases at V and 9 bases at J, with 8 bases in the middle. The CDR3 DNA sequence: TGCAGTGCTAGACACGGGAGTGAGCAGTTCTTC. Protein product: CSARHGSEQFF.

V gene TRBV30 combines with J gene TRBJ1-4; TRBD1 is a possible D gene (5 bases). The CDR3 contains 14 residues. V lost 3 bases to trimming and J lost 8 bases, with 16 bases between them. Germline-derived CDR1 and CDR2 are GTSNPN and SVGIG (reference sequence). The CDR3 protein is CAWSTGTPGEKLFF. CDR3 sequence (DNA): TGTGCCTGGAGCACAGGAACCCCAGGAGAAAAACTGTTTTTT.